This T cell receptor (beta chain) is drawn from a study of somatic mutations in cytotoxic T cells in rheumatoid arthritis. Overall study: Using a FACSAria II or Sony SH800, a portion of the V beta antibody-stained T-cell populations were flow-sorted at nearly 100% purity, and among those populations were V beta1+ cells that were then sequenced for TCRB.

Separation of CD4+ and CD8+ cells was performed by positive magnetic bead selection, and purity was verified by flow cytometry. As to this clone: Antigen specificity is unknown.

Study findings and constraints: It was found that CD8+ T-cell clonality in rheumatoid arthritis patients did not differ significantly from that in age-matched healthy controls.

CDR3 length: 17 residues. The table came from immunoSEQ multiplex PCR; TCRdb's copy has only in-frame clones and leaves some out. The sample shows tens of thousands of clones, more than 70% of them seen only once. The receptor was derived from a woman in her 50s in good health. Sequenced input: CD8+ T cells sorted from blood. The genes are TRBV21-1 and TRBJ2-5; whether TRBD1, the table's D call, matches the DNA was not checked. TRBV21-1 constitutes a pseudogene. Here the CDR3 DNA reads TGTGCCAGCAGCGAGTCAGGGGAGGGACAGGGCGAAGAGACCCAGTACTTC. Its translation: CASSESGEGQGEETQYF.